This record concerns one TCR beta chain sequence. Antigen: not known. The sample is drawn from a study of cytomegalovirus exposure and HLA in healthy donors. Study overall: Within the Caucasian-associated ancestry cluster were roughly 81% of the approximately 390 genotyped donors.

V lost 5 bases and J 6 bases, leaving 7 bases between the germline ends. The CDR3 covers 12 residues. Germline V lookup: CDR1 ENHRY, CDR2 SYGVKD. Both 60 Vbeta primers and 13 Jbeta primers went into the PCR. Some clones are missing from TCRdb's copy, which holds only in-frame ones; the method was immunoSEQ multiplex PCR. The sample includes some 150,000 clones, approximately 82% seen only once; the top ten take less than 2%. Broader study findings: The authors excluded some V segments, including TRBV6-2 and TRBV6-3, as indistinguishable.

The genes are TRBV10-3 and TRBJ2-2, with D perhaps TRBD1 (6 bases). Source material: PBMCs. The sequence was collected from a middle-aged woman in good health and CMV-seronegative. Here the CDR3 DNA reads TGTGCCATCAGTACAGGGCCCGGGGAGCTGTTTTTT. Its protein is CAISTGPGELFF.